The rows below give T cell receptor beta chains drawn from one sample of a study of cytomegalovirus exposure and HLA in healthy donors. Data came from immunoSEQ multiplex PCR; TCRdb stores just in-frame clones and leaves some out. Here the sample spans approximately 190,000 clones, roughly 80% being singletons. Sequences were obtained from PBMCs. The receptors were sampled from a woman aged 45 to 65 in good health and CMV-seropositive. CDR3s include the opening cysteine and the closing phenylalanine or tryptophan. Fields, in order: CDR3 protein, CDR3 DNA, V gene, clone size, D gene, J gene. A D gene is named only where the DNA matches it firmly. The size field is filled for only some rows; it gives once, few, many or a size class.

CASSVVLEATGNYGYTF | TGTGCCAGCAGCGTAGTCCTGGAAGCAACAGGGAACTATGGCTACACCTTC | TRBV7-9 | . | . | TRBJ1-2
CASSGPGGQGAGELFF | TGTGCCAGCAGCGGACCGGGGGGCCAGGGCGCCGGGGAGCTGTTTTTT | TRBV7-6 | . | . | TRBJ2-2
CASSIDGGTDTQYF | TGTGCCAGTAGTATAGACGGGGGCACAGATACGCAGTATTTT | TRBV19 | . | . | TRBJ2-3
CASSLRGRTSGGSTDTQYF | TGTGCCAGCAGCTTAAGAGGCCGGACTAGCGGGGGTAGCACAGATACGCAGTATTTT | TRBV7-3 | . | TRBD2 | TRBJ2-3
CASSLIGRGDEQFF | TGTGCCAGCAGCTTAATTGGGCGGGGGGATGAGCAGTTCTTC | TRBV7-3 | . | TRBD2 | TRBJ2-1
CASSYSRDGTGVEQYF | TGTGCCAGCAGTTACTCCCGGGACGGGACAGGGGTGGAGCAGTACTTC | TRBV6-5 | once | TRBD1 | TRBJ2-7
CASSMGPRADTQYF | TGTGCCAGTAGTATGGGGCCCAGGGCAGATACGCAGTATTTT | TRBV19 | . | . | TRBJ2-3
CASSFRGAGTEAFF | TGTGCCAGCAGCTTCCGGGGAGCGGGCACTGAAGCTTTCTTT | TRBV7-9 | few | . | TRBJ1-1
CASSTRGAAYNEQFF | TGTGCCAGCAGTACCAGGGGGGCAGCCTACAATGAGCAGTTCTTC | TRBV2 | . | . | TRBJ2-1
CASSITGSEQYF | TGTGCCAGTAGTATAACAGGGAGCGAGCAGTACTTC | TRBV19 | . | . | TRBJ2-7
CASSHQRTGLNTEAFF | TGTGCCAGCAGTCACCAACGGACGGGATTGAACACTGAAGCTTTCTTT | TRBV6-6 | . | . | TRBJ1-1
CATSRWDTGEKLFF | TGTGCCACCAGCCGATGGGACACCGGCGAAAAACTGTTTTTT | TRBV15 | . | . | TRBJ1-4
CASSDEQYQETQYF | TGTGCCAGCAGCGACGAACAGTACCAAGAGACCCAGTACTTC | TRBV6-5 | . | . | TRBJ2-5
CATSRDLGQGRNEQFF | TGTGCCACCAGCAGAGATTTGGGACAGGGTCGGAATGAGCAGTTCTTC | TRBV15 | . | TRBD1 | TRBJ2-1
CASSLLRGETQYF | TGTGCCAGCAGCTTACTTAGGGGAGAGACCCAGTACTTC | TRBV7-3 | . | . | TRBJ2-5
CASTDHGGNIQYF | TGTGCCAGCACGGACCACGGGGGGAACATTCAGTACTTC | TRBV7-9 | . | TRBD2 | TRBJ2-4